This T cell receptor beta chain appears in the sequencing data of a study of glioma-infiltrating T cells after dendritic cell vaccination. Sequenced by immunoSEQ multiplex PCR; TCRdb stores in-frame clones only, minus some. The table records tens of thousands of clones, approximately 78% of them present only once. Time point reported: after dendritic cell vaccination, including at tumor progression/relapse. This CDR3 is built from 15 residues. CDR1 is SGHRS, CDR2 YFSETQ, per germline. Trimming cost V 0 bases and J 4 bases, with 13 bases left between them. V gene TRBV5-1 combines with J gene TRBJ2-5; the D gene is possibly TRBD2 (6 bases). The clonotype originates from a human donor with glioblastoma. The sample consisted of blood, taken after dendritic cell vaccination. The CDR3 here is CASSLAGRDLETQYF. For the CDR3, the DNA is TGCGCCAGCAGCTTGGCCGGGCGGGATCTAGAGACCCAGTACTTC.